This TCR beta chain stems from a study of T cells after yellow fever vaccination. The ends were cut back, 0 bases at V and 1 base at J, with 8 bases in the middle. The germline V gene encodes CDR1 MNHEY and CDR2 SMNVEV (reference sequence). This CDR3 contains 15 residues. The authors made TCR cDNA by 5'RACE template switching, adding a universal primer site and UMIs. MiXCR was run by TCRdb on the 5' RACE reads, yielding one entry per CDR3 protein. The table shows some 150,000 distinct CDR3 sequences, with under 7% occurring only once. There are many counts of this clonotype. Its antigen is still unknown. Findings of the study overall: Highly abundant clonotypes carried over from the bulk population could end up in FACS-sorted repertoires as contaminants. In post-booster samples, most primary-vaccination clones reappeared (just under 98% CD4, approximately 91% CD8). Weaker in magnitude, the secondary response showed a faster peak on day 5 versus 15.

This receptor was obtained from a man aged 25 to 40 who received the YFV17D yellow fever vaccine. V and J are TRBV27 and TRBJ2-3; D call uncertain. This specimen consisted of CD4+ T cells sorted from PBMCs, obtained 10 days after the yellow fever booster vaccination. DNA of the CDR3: TGTGCCAGCAGTTTATCCTCCTGGGGCACAGATACGCAGTATTTT. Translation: CASSLSSWGTDTQYF.